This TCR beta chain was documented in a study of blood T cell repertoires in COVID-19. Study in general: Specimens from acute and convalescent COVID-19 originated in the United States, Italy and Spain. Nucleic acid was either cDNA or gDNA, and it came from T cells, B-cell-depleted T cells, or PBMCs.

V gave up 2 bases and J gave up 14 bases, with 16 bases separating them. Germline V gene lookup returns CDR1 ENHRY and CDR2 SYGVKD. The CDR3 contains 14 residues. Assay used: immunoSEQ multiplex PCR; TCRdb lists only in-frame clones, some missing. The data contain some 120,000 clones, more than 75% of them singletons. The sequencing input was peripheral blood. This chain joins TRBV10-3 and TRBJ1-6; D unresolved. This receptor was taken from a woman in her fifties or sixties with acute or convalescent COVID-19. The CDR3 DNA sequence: TGTGCCATCAGTGAGGGAAGGTATTCGGGATCCCTCCACTTT. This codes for CAISEGRYSGSLHF.